The 26 T cell receptor beta chains presented below share a single source sample, sequenced in a study of T cell responses to AZD1222 COVID-19 vaccine. The method was immunoSEQ multiplex PCR; TCRdb's version includes in-frame clones alone and lacks a portion of them. The sample lists tens of thousands of clones, around nine tenths occurring once. Sample: peripheral blood, taken on day 0 of AZD1222 vaccination. The receptors originated from an adult in good health.

J is TRBJ2-2 and V is TRBV27; tentatively, D is TRBD1 (6 bases). Per the germline V gene, CDR1 is MNHEY and CDR2 is SMNVEV (reference sequence). The CDR3 spans 15 residues. V lost 5 bases and J 3 bases, leaving 13 bases between the germline ends. CDR3 nucleotide sequence: TGTGCCAGCAGTCCCCGGACAGACTACACCGGGGAGCTGTTTTTT. Its translation is CASSPRTDYTGELFF.

The V call is TRBV6-5, the J call TRBJ1-6; D is undetermined. Germline V gives CDR1 MNHEY, CDR2 SVGAGI. This CDR3 is built from 15 residues. V dropped 5 bases and J dropped 0 bases, with 8 bases sitting between them. CDR3: CASSPGFSYNSPLHF. CDR3 nucleotides: TGTGCCAGCAGTCCAGGCTTCTCCTATAATTCACCCCTCCACTTT.

The chain links TRBV5-1 to TRBJ1-2; 7 bases fit TRBD1. Germline CDR1 SGHRS, CDR2 YFSETQ. The CDR3 is made up of 17 amino acids. The junction had 16 bases not matched to a gene; V was cut back by 0 bases and J by 8 bases. As DNA, the CDR3 is TGCGCCAGCAGCTTGGAAGGTGGGACGACAGGGTGGATCGGCTACACCTTC. Amino acids: CASSLEGGTTGWIGYTF.

The chain employs TRBV10-3 and TRBJ1-2; no clear D. V dropped 6 bases and J dropped 6 bases, with 8 bases sitting between them. This CDR3 comprises 11 residues. Germline values: CDR1 ENHRY, CDR2 SYGVKD. The CDR3 loop reads CAISDGHGYTF. The CDR3 bases are TGTGCCATCAGCGACGGCCATGGCTACACCTTC.

V usage is TRBV5-4 and J usage is TRBJ2-7; tentative D call: TRBD1 (6 bases). CDR1 and CDR2 from the germline V gene are SGHNT and YYREEE (reference sequence). This CDR3 has 14 amino acids. V was cut by 4 bases and J by 0 bases, with 11 bases left in between. The CDR3 is CASSPRDTSYEQYF. The CDR3 DNA reads as TGTGCCAGCAGCCCACGGGACACCTCCTACGAGCAGTACTTC.

This CDR3 is CASSERAGGITDTQYF. The CDR3 DNA sequence: TGTGCCAGCAGTGAACGGGCAGGGGGAATCACAGATACGCAGTATTTT. V and J are TRBV6-1 and TRBJ2-3, with TRBD1 matching over 7 bases. Germline V CDR1 and CDR2: MNHNS, SASEGT. The CDR3 totals 16 residues. The trim removed 2 bases at V and 2 bases at J, leaving 7 bases unmatched.

V is TRBV18 and J is TRBJ2-5; 10 positions match TRBD2. Germline V gene data show CDR1 as KGHSH and CDR2 as LQKENI. The CDR3 covers 14 residues. The V and J ends lost 3 bases and 3 bases, in that order; junction bases with no gene match: 1. The CDR3 region has the DNA TGTGCCAGCTCACCGGGGACTAGCGAAGAGACCCAGTACTTC. This translates into CASSPGTSEETQYF.

This chain joins TRBV27 and TRBJ1-1; 10 bases are shared with TRBD1. Germline-derived CDR1 and CDR2 are MNHEY and SMNVEV (reference sequence). The V gene end was trimmed by 7 bases and the J gene end by 1 base; junction bases not matched to a gene: 12. The CDR3 totals 17 residues. In DNA, the CDR3 is TGTGCCAGCACCACCACCGGGACAGGGGTGGGGAACACTGAAGCTTTCTTT. This gives the protein CASTTTGTGVGNTEAFF.

The chain combines TRBV24-1 with TRBJ2-1, with TRBD2 matching 13 bases. Germline V gene data show CDR1 as KGHDR and CDR2 as SFDVKD. The trim removed 9 bases at V and 5 bases at J, leaving 3 bases unmatched. The CDR3 is 14 residues long. CDR3 sequence: CATAGLAGNNEQFF. The CDR3 DNA reads as TGTGCCACCGCGGGACTAGCGGGAAACAATGAGCAGTTCTTC.

The gene calls are TRBV2 and TRBJ2-5; D gene unclear. This CDR3 has 11 amino acids. The V and J ends lost 8 bases and 5 bases respectively, with 9 bases between them. In germline, CDR1 is SNHLY, CDR2 FYNNEI. The chain's CDR3 is CASSQLETQYF. The CDR3 DNA sequence: TGTGCCAGCTCCCAGCTGGAGACCCAGTACTTC.

The chain is built from TRBV12-3 or TRBV12-4 and TRBJ1-1; D remains ambiguous. Trimming shortened V by 8 bases and J by 2 bases, and 9 bases separated the two germline ends. The CDR3 sequence is 12 residues long. The CDR3 region has the DNA TGTGCCAGCCGATCGGTAAACACTGAAGCTTTCTTT. Translated, it gives CASRSVNTEAFF.

Here the CDR3 reads CASSLGFGGNEQFF. The CDR3 nucleotides read TGTGCCAGCAGCTTAGGGTTCGGGGGGAATGAGCAGTTCTTC. This chain uses TRBV11-3 with TRBJ2-1; 7 bases map to TRBD2. With V trimmed by 1 base and J by 7 bases, 4 bases remained unmatched. The CDR3 is made up of 14 amino acids. Looked up from germline, CDR1 is SGHNT and CDR2 is YENEEA.

The chain is built from TRBV29-1 and TRBJ1-3; no firm D call. V shed 2 bases and J shed 4 bases, with 6 bases lying between them. The CDR3 contains 12 residues. Germline loops: CDR1 SQVTM, CDR2 ANQGSEA. The CDR3 region is CSVETVGNTIYF. In nucleotides, the CDR3 is TGCAGCGTTGAAACAGTGGGAAACACCATATATTTT.

This clone was counted a single time. The V and J genes are TRBV7-3 and TRBJ2-1, with 10 bases matching TRBD2. The ends lost 5 bases at V and 10 bases at J; junction bases unmatched: 5. Per the germline V gene, CDR1 is SGHTA and CDR2 is FQGTGA. The CDR3 totals 13 residues. CDR3 in DNA: TGTGCCAGCAGCCCTAGAGCGGGAGGGGAGCAGTTCTTC. It is translated as CASSPRAGGEQFF.

The J gene is TRBJ1-3, the V gene TRBV3-1 (or the pseudogene TRBV3-2); D is unclear. CDR3 length: 16 amino acids. Per germline, CDR1 LGHDT and CDR2 YNNKEL (reference sequence). Trimming shortened V by 0 bases and J by 1 base, and 10 bases separated the two germline ends. The CDR3 is CASSQDNGLSGNTIYF. The CDR3 region has the DNA TGTGCCAGCAGCCAAGATAACGGGTTGTCTGGAAACACCATATATTTT.

The gene calls are TRBV11-3 and TRBJ2-1; TRBD2 is a possible D gene (6 bases). CDR1 is SGHNT and CDR2 is YENEEA in the germline V gene. Trimming took 6 bases from V and 8 from J, leaving 11 bases between them. CDR3 length equals 12 residues. This CDR3 is CASRRTNHEQFF. CDR3 bases: TGTGCCAGCAGGCGGACTAATCATGAGCAGTTCTTC.

The chain recombines TRBV5-1 with TRBJ1-4; D unclear. V was cut by 3 bases and J by 8 bases, with 17 bases left in between. Per germline, CDR1 SGHRS and CDR2 YFSETQ. The CDR3 length is 15 residues. The CDR3 sequence is CASSSTGLKDEKLFF. The DNA for the CDR3 is TGCGCCAGCAGCTCTACCGGCCTCAAGGACGAAAAACTGTTTTTT.

The chain uses TRBV3-1 (or the pseudogene TRBV3-2) and TRBJ1-2; TRBD1 aligns across 7 bases. The CDR3 extends over 13 amino acids. J was trimmed by 5 bases and V by 8 bases; bases with no gene match: 8. Germline V gives CDR1 LGHDT, CDR2 YNNKEL (reference sequence). The CDR3 loop reads CASRDRAGYGYTF. The CDR3, as DNA: TGTGCCAGCCGAGACAGGGCTGGATATGGCTACACCTTC.

The CDR3 reads CASSGQKSYGYTF. CDR3 coding DNA: TGTGCCAGCAGTGGACAGAAGAGCTATGGCTACACCTTC. The rearrangement joins TRBV12-3 or TRBV12-4 to TRBJ1-2; TRBD1 might be the D (6 bases). V lost 5 bases, J lost 4 bases, and 11 bases lay in between. This CDR3 contains 13 residues.

This clone was seen only once. Here the CDR3 reads CASSPAGTGVGEQYF. In nucleotides, the CDR3 is TGTGCCAGCAGCCCAGCCGGGACTGGCGTTGGAGAGCAGTACTTC. This chain links TRBV7-6 with TRBJ2-7; D may be TRBD2 (6 bases). The CDR3 contains 15 residues. V was clipped by 5 bases and J by 7 bases, with 21 bases between them. The germline V gene has CDR1 SGHVS and CDR2 FNYEAQ.

The genes are TRBV6-2 or TRBV6-3 and TRBJ1-2, with 9 bases fitting TRBD1. This CDR3 has 16 amino acids. V was clipped by 1 base and J by 2 bases; unmatched bases: 5. Per germline, CDR1 MNHEY and CDR2 SVGEGT. The CDR3 region is CASSYYTGGKNYGYTF. CDR3 coding DNA: TGTGCCAGCAGTTACTATACAGGGGGCAAGAACTATGGCTACACCTTC.

The chain uses TRBV6-5 and TRBJ2-7; D remains unclear. CDR3 length: 13 amino acids. V dropped 6 bases and J dropped 3 bases, with 12 bases sitting between them. Germline lookup yields CDR1 MNHEY and CDR2 SVGAGI. As DNA, the CDR3 is TGTGCCAGCAGCACAGATTCAAACTACGAGCAGTACTTC. This translates into CASSTDSNYEQYF.

J is TRBJ1-3 and V is TRBV11-2; D might be TRBD1 (5 bases). CDR1 SGHAT and CDR2 FQNNGV come from the germline V gene. The ends were cut back, 3 bases at V and 4 bases at J, with 13 bases in the middle. The CDR3 runs to 15 residues. The CDR3 region has the DNA TGTGCCAGCAGCTTGGTGGGGCAGGGAGGAAACACCATATATTTT. Amino acid sequence: CASSLVGQGGNTIYF.

The chain is built from TRBV7-3 and TRBJ2-3, with 15 bases lining up with TRBD2. Germline-derived CDR1 and CDR2 are SGHTA and FQGTGA. V lost 5 bases and J lost 3; bases outside the gene matches: 9. The length of the CDR3 is 18 residues. CDR3 protein: CASSPRWTSGGATDTQYF. The CDR3 nucleotides are TGTGCCAGCAGCCCGCGATGGACTAGCGGGGGGGCAACAGATACGCAGTATTTT.

This clone was picked up a small number of times. This chain joins TRBV2 and TRBJ1-4; 11 bases are a match to TRBD1. V gave up 7 bases and J gave up 8 bases; unmatched junction bases: 3. The CDR3 sequence is 13 residues long. The V gene's germline CDR1 is SNHLY and CDR2 FYNNEI. The CDR3 spells CASNGDRGEKLFF. The DNA for the CDR3 is TGTGCCAGCAATGGGGACAGGGGGGAAAAACTGTTTTTT.

This chain joins TRBV3-1 (or the pseudogene TRBV3-2) and TRBJ1-2; D is perhaps TRBD1 (6 bases). This CDR3 spans 15 amino acids. Trimming shortened V by 4 bases and J by 8 bases, and 20 bases separated the two germline ends. Per the germline V gene, CDR1 is LGHDT and CDR2 is YNNKEL (reference sequence). CDR3 in amino acids: CASSPTETGLGGYTF. CDR3 bases: TGTGCCAGCAGCCCTACGGAGACAGGCCTCGGGGGCTACACCTTC.